The TCR beta chain under discussion was sequenced for a study of regulatory and conventional T cells in breast cancer (dated by TCRdb to between 2014 and 2016). V and J are trimmed by 0 bases and 0 bases, and the gene matches miss 14 bases of the junction. CDR1 and CDR2, looked up from the germline V gene (reference sequence), are DFQATT and SNEGSKA. Including cysteine and phenylalanine, the CDR3 has 19 amino acids. CDR3 DNA is the only sequence kept; it has 57 bases, read in frame from the first base. This clonotype was counted only a few times. What antigen it recognizes has not been identified. No clone much larger than this one lies a single base away; base qualities are absent. Receptors were amplified or captured by PCR. Sequencing was carried out with a 454 GS FLX Titanium. TCRdb ran its own pipeline on the public reads, namely fastp trimming at Q25 and MiXCR clone calling, and kept in-frame beta chains. Rows with one shared CDR3 protein collapse into an entry with the most common genes and DNA. Counted in this sample were some 1,300 distinct CDR3 sequences; about 39% of them appeared once. The ten largest make up about 19% of the sample.

The sequence came from a female donor with breast cancer. The sequence is built from TRBV20-1 and TRBJ2-7, with TRBD2 matching 10 junction bases. The specimen was regulatory T cells from blood. The CDR3 region reads CSARDLFSSGSPSSYEQYF. The DNA reads as follows: TGCAGTGCTAGAGATCTGTTTTCTAGCGGGAGTCCGAGCTCCTACGAGCAGTACTTC.